The entry that follows covers one TCR beta chain sequence. What it recognizes is unknown. This specimen comes from a study of cytomegalovirus exposure and HLA in healthy donors. Study conclusions and caveats: After further analysis at a later stage, 16,951 TCR beta sequences were associated with HLA alleles at 0.05 false discovery rate. Common viral pathogens (according to a later analysis) appeared linked to several of the most significant clusters.

A multiplex PCR was run with 60 Vbeta primers and 13 Jbeta primers. Clones were read by immunoSEQ multiplex PCR, and TCRdb kept only the in-frame ones, dropping some. The profile covers about 180,000 clones, with 76% appearing a single time and roughly 2.5% taken by the ten largest. Every donor was a healthy person donating bone marrow. This CDR3 is 16 amino acids long. CDR1 is MGHRA, CDR2 YSYEKL, per germline. V lost 0 bases to trimming and J lost 6 bases; unmatched junction nucleotides: 10. The chain recombines TRBV4-1 with TRBJ2-5; 7 nucleotides align to TRBD2. This TCR was recovered from a woman younger than 45 in good health and CMV-seropositive. Source material: PBMCs. For the CDR3, the DNA is TGCGCCAGCAGCCAAGAAGGCCTAGCGGAGTGGCAGACCCAGTACTTC. Protein sequence: CASSQEGLAEWQTQYF.